These 13 T cell receptor beta chains came from one sample sequenced in a study of T cells in Graves' hyperthyroidism and ophthalmopathy. TCR beta CDR3 region amplification was performed from RNA transcripts. First-round RT-PCR with HTBI primers amplified the TCR CDR3 region. TCRdb independently ran MiXCR on the multiplex PCR reads; one entry per CDR3 protein. Among 250,000 or so distinct CDR3 sequences listed, roughly 15% were seen once. Specimen: blood. All receptors come from a woman between 40 and 55 years old with Graves' hyperthyroidism that later progressed to Graves' ophthalmopathy.

The chain uses TRBV27 and TRBJ2-2; TRBD2 matches at 13 bases. Germline CDR1 and CDR2: MNHEY and SMNVEV (reference sequence). Trimming cost V 7 bases and J 2 bases; bases outside gene matches: 13. This CDR3 spans 19 amino acids. The DNA of the CDR3 is TGTGCCAGCAAAGCATCCGGGACTAGCGGGAAGCCTAACACCGGGGAGCTGTTTTTT. It is translated as CASKASGTSGKPNTGELFF.

This clonotype has at least ten counts. J is TRBJ1-2 and V is TRBV28, with 12 bases aligning to TRBD1. V was clipped by 6 bases and J by 5 bases; unmatched bases: 19. The CDR3 runs to 19 residues. Germline V gives CDR1 MDHEN, CDR2 SYDVKM. The CDR3 region has the DNA TGTGCCAGCAGCACACCACCACCGGGACAGGGGGCGCCTGGGTATGGCTACACCTTC. Residues: CASSTPPPGQGAPGYGYTF.

The V and J genes are TRBV2 and TRBJ2-1; 8 bases align to TRBD2. With 6 bases clipped from V and 8 bases from J, the junction kept 15 bases outside the gene matches. CDR3 size: 16 residues. Germline V gene data show CDR1 as SNHLY and CDR2 as FYNNEI. The CDR3 DNA follows: TGTGCCAGCAGGGGACTAGATAAGGAGTTTAGGGATGAGCAGTTCTTC. It translates to CASRGLDKEFRDEQFF. Complete variable domain (other parts from reference TRBV2 and TRBJ2-1): EPEVTQTPSHQVTQMGQEVILRCVPISNHLYFYWYRQILGQKVEFLVSFYNNEISEKSEIFDDQFSVERPDGSNFTLKIRSTKLEDSAMYFCASRGLDKEFRDEQFFGPGTRLTVL.

The chain carries TRBV12-3 or TRBV12-4 and TRBJ2-3; TRBD2 aligns across 14 bases. After removal of 0 bases from V and 2 bases from J, the junction contained 10 bases not matched to a gene. This CDR3 comprises 20 residues. The CDR3 here is CASSLARGLAGEDYTDTQYF. DNA of the CDR3: TGTGCCAGCAGTTTAGCGCGGGGACTAGCGGGGGAAGATTACACAGATACGCAGTATTTT.

This clonotype was observed at least ten times. The chain couples TRBV28 to TRBJ1-4; D might be TRBD1 (6 bases). The CDR3 is 18 residues long. CDR1 MDHEN and CDR2 SYDVKM come from the germline V gene. The V gene lost 6 bases and the J gene lost 0 bases, with 20 bases spanning the gap. DNA for the CDR3: TGTGCCAGCAGGACCGCAAGAGGACAGTCTGCAACTAATGAAAAACTGTTTTTT. Protein: CASRTARGQSATNEKLFF.

This clonotype was seen many times. The rearrangement uses TRBV2 and TRBJ1-5; maybe TRBD1 (6 bases). The CDR3 has 21 amino acids. Deletions cut 2 bases from V and 2 bases from J, with 28 bases between. Germline V gene sequence: CDR1 SNHLY, CDR2 FYNNEI. The CDR3 is CASSEYPQQGLEQYGNQPQHF. The CDR3 DNA follows: TGTGCCAGCAGTGAATACCCCCAGCAGGGGCTTGAACAGTATGGCAATCAGCCCCAGCATTTT.

This clonotype was recorded a few times. J is TRBJ1-1 and V is TRBV12-3 or TRBV12-4; no reliable D call. The V end was cut by 6 bases, the J end by 7 bases, with 15 bases between. This CDR3 is 13 amino acids long. The CDR3 sequence: CASSRAGAIEAFF. The CDR3 DNA sequence: TGTGCCAGCAGCCGGGCTGGCGCAATTGAAGCTTTCTTT.

This clonotype was counted ten times or more. The chain has TRBV2 and TRBJ2-7; possibly TRBD2 for D (6 bases). Germline CDR1 reads SNHLY; CDR2 reads FYNNEI. The CDR3 has 14 residues. V lost 3 bases and J 4 bases, leaving 13 bases between the germline ends. The chain's CDR3 is CASSDTGLIYEQYF. The CDR3 DNA sequence: TGTGCCAGCAGTGATACGGGACTTATATACGAGCAGTACTTC.

This clonotype appeared many times. The chain is built from TRBV20-1 and TRBJ2-3; D not resolved. CDR3 length: 12 residues. Trimming took off 4 bases at V and 0 bases at J, with 5 bases between the two ends. The germline V gene has CDR1 DFQATT and CDR2 SNEGSKA (reference sequence). CDR3 region: CSATISTDTQYF. The CDR3 nucleotides are TGCAGTGCTACAATCAGCACAGATACGCAGTATTTT.

The chain combines TRBV28 with TRBJ2-3, with 11 bases lining up with TRBD1. The length of the CDR3 is 15 residues. Looked up from germline, CDR1 is MDHEN and CDR2 is SYDVKM. V trimming: 6 bases; J trimming: 4 bases; junction bases outside the gene matches: 6. CDR3 nucleotide sequence: TGTGCCAGCAGCGGACAGGGGGCTAATTCAGATACGCAGTATTTT. As protein: CASSGQGANSDTQYF.

The CDR3 here is CASSYSLGQGSTNEQFF. In nucleotides, the CDR3 is TGTGCCAGCAGTTACTCTTTGGGACAGGGGAGTACAAATGAGCAGTTCTTC. V is TRBV6-2 or TRBV6-3 and J is TRBJ2-1, with 10 bases identical to TRBD1. V shed 0 bases and J 7 bases; nucleotides not matched to a gene: 9. The CDR3 runs to 17 residues. The germline V gene has CDR1 MNHEY and CDR2 SVGEGT.

Many counts were recorded for this clonotype. The J gene is TRBJ2-5, the V gene TRBV30; D call uncertain. V lost 2 bases, J lost 5 bases, and 6 bases lay in between. The CDR3 is 11 amino acids. Per germline, CDR1 GTSNPN and CDR2 SVGIG (reference sequence). The CDR3 DNA is TGTGCCTGGAGTCCACAGGAGACCCAGTACTTC. Amino acids: CAWSPQETQYF.

The chain joins TRBV20-1 to TRBJ2-1; 9 bases fit TRBD2. J gave up 7 bases and V 3 bases, and 10 bases lay outside the gene matches. The CDR3 runs 15 residues. CDR1 and CDR2 from the germline V gene are DFQATT and SNEGSKA (reference sequence). In DNA form, the CDR3 reads TGCAGTGCTAGTTCATCCAGCGGGAGGCGAAATGAGCAGTTCTTC. Protein sequence: CSASSSSGRRNEQFF.